This TCR beta chain was retrieved from a study of T cells in Graves' hyperthyroidism and ophthalmopathy. The CDR3 spans 14 residues. Trimming removed 3 bases from V and 7 bases from J, with 12 bases in between. Germline V gene data show CDR1 as KGHSH and CDR2 as LQKENI. Amplification of TCR beta CDR3 regions used RNA as the template. First-round RT-PCR targeting the TCR CDR3 was performed with the HTBI primer set. TCRdb analysed the multiplex PCR reads with MiXCR anew, one entry per CDR3 protein. The table lists approximately 400,000 distinct CDR3 sequences, roughly 14% of them singletons. The chain recombines TRBV18 with TRBJ1-4; D uncertain. The specimen was blood. This clonotype originated in a man aged 30 to 39 with Graves' hyperthyroidism that later progressed to Graves' ophthalmopathy. The CDR3 loop is CASSPRASFEKLFF. CDR3 coding DNA: TGTGCCAGCTCACCGAGGGCCTCATTTGAAAAACTGTTTTTT.